These 7 T cell receptor beta chains originate from one sample sequenced in a study of blood T cell repertoires in COVID-19. TCRdb's table, derived via immunoSEQ multiplex PCR, lists solely in-frame clones and lacks some. In the table there are some 310,000 clones, about nine tenths of which are singletons. Sequencing input: peripheral blood. Receptor source: a man in his fifties or sixties with active or convalescent COVID-19.

CDR3: CASSPAGSYSNQPQHF. DNA for the CDR3: TGTGCCAGCAGTCCTGCAGGCAGTTATAGCAATCAGCCCCAGCATTTT. V usage is TRBV27 and J usage is TRBJ1-5; no clear D gene. The CDR3 is made up of 16 amino acids. Trimming cost V 5 bases and J 0 bases, with 14 bases left between them. CDR1 and CDR2 (germline): MNHEY, SMNVEV (reference sequence).

J is TRBJ1-5 and V is TRBV29-1; D is undetermined. CDR1 is SQVTM, CDR2 ANQGSEA, per germline. CDR3 length equals 13 residues. Trimming removed 3 bases at V and 2 bases at J, with 8 bases between. The CDR3 nucleotides are TGCAGCGTTGAGGAGGGTCGCAATCAGCCCCAGCATTTT. It codes for CSVEEGRNQPQHF.

The chain recombines TRBV19 with TRBJ1-5, with TRBD1 matching over 7 bases. Germline assignment: CDR1 LNHDA and CDR2 SQIVND (reference sequence). The CDR3 contains 16 residues. With 6 bases clipped from V and 0 bases from J, the junction kept 8 bases outside the gene matches. DNA for the CDR3: TGTGCCAGTAGCCGGACGACAGGGATTAGCAATCAGCCCCAGCATTTT. Translating it yields CASSRTTGISNQPQHF.

This sequence joins TRBV19 and TRBJ2-7, with 9 bases identical to TRBD1. Trimming at V came to 4 bases and at J to 0 bases, leaving 1 base not matched to a gene. Germline V gene lookup returns CDR1 LNHDA and CDR2 SQIVND (reference sequence). The CDR3 is made up of 14 amino acids. CDR3 amino acids: CASSKGQGSYEQYF. The CDR3 DNA follows: TGTGCCAGTAGTAAGGGACAGGGCTCCTACGAGCAGTACTTC.

This sequence joins TRBV5-4 and TRBJ1-1, with D unresolved. Trimming stripped 0 bases from V and 7 bases from J, with 10 bases between. Germline V gene lookup returns CDR1 SGHNT and CDR2 YYREEE (reference sequence). This CDR3 has 13 residues. CDR3 coding DNA: TGTGCCAGCAGCTTGGGGGCCCAGGTTGAAGCTTTCTTT. This translates into CASSLGAQVEAFF.

The rearrangement joins TRBV11-2 to TRBJ2-1; TRBD2 matches at 9 bases. Looked up from germline, CDR1 is SGHAT and CDR2 is FQNNGV. Germline trimming cut 0 bases from V and 3 bases from J; bases unmatched to any gene: 3. The CDR3 covers 16 residues. Here the CDR3 reads CASSLDLSGGYNEQFF. CDR3 bases: TGTGCCAGCAGCTTAGATCTTAGCGGGGGCTACAATGAGCAGTTCTTC.

V and J are TRBV2 and TRBJ1-3; TRBD1 agrees at 7 bases. The CDR3 length is 18 residues. Germline CDR1 and CDR2: SNHLY and FYNNEI. The ends lost 5 bases at V and 2 bases at J; junction bases unmatched: 15. The CDR3 region is CASSYTGTALTPGNTIYF. The CDR3 DNA reads TGTGCCAGCAGTTACACCGGGACAGCTCTAACCCCTGGAAACACCATATATTTT.